This TCR beta chain was captured in a study of blood T cell repertoires in COVID-19. Study-level background: The United States, Italy and Spain were the sources of the acute and convalescent COVID-19 samples.

Study processing details: From reference gene primer amplification, estimates of nucleated cell counts were derived. Sequenced by immunoSEQ multiplex PCR; TCRdb stores in-frame clones only, minus some. Clone size and the V and J calls come from that table; the DNA yielded D and trimming. Among about 120,000 clones listed, 85% to 90% were seen once. The CDR3 length is 14 residues. Trimming shortened V by 4 bases and J by 2 bases, and 11 bases separated the two germline ends. Germline lookup yields CDR1 MGHRA and CDR2 YSYEKL. V usage is TRBV4-1 and J usage is TRBJ1-1; a weak D match, TRBD1 (5 bases). Sequenced input: peripheral blood. The TCR was taken from a woman between 70 and 85 years old with acute or convalescent COVID-19. The CDR3 region has the DNA TGCGCCAGCAGCCTAGGGGTGGTAAACACTGAAGCTTTCTTT. As protein: CASSLGVVNTEAFF.